One sample yielded the 10 T cell receptor beta chains listed below, sequenced in a study of STAT5B mutations in CD4+ large granular lymphocyte leukemia. Measured with immunoSEQ multiplex PCR; TCRdb has only the in-frame clones, and not every one. The sample lists 25,000 to 35,000 clones, around 70% occurring once. The specimen was CD4+ T cells from blood buffy coats. The source is a human donor in good health.

This chain links TRBV10-2 with TRBJ2-7; TRBD1 might be the D (6 bases). The CDR3 length is 12 residues. Germline-derived CDR1 and CDR2 are WSHSY and SAAADI. The V end lost 6 bases, the J end lost 2 bases, and 8 bases lay between the germline ends. The CDR3 region has the DNA TGCGCCAGCAGGACAGGCGCCTACGAGCAGTACTTC. Amino acid sequence: CASRTGAYEQYF.

This clone was seen more than once but under ten times. The chain uses TRBV11-2 and TRBJ2-1; no clear D. The CDR3 contains 13 residues. Germline V gene data show CDR1 as SGHAT and CDR2 as FQNNGV. The V and J ends lost 5 bases and 7 bases respectively, with 12 bases between them. The CDR3 sequence: CASSPNTQNEQFF. The CDR3 DNA follows: TGTGCCAGCAGCCCTAACACCCAGAATGAGCAGTTCTTC.

This clone has more than one count but fewer than ten. The chain uses TRBV7-2 and TRBJ1-5; D is uncertain. The CDR3 is 12 amino acids. Germline-derived CDR1 and CDR2 are SGHTA and FQGNSA. V shed 1 base and J shed 3 bases, with 1 base lying between them. The CDR3 DNA follows: TGTGCCAGCAGCTTAGACAATCAGCCCCAGCATTTT. Encoded protein: CASSLDNQPQHF.

CDR3 loop: CASSLVMSGETQYF. DNA for the CDR3: TGCGCCAGCAGCTTGGTTATGTCGGGAGAGACCCAGTACTTC. The chain has TRBV5-1 and TRBJ2-5; D is uncertain. V dropped 0 bases and J dropped 4 bases, with 10 bases sitting between them. Germline loops: CDR1 SGHRS, CDR2 YFSETQ. The CDR3 loop spans 14 amino acids. Full variable domain (remainder filled in from reference TRBV5-1 and TRBJ2-5): KAGVTQTPRYLIKTRGQQVTLSCSPISGHRSVSWYQQTPGQGLQFLFEYFSETQRNKGNFPGRFSGRQFSNSRSEMNVSTLELGDSALYLCASSLVMSGETQYFGPGTRLLVL.

The count of this clone is one. The chain links TRBV7-6 to TRBJ1-1, with 9 bases lining up with TRBD1. The V gene's germline CDR1 is SGHVS and CDR2 FNYEAQ. The CDR3 runs to 13 residues. V trimming: 4 bases; J trimming: 6 bases; junction bases outside the gene matches: 3. This chain's CDR3 is CASSWTGVSEAFF. The CDR3 DNA follows: TGTGCCAGCAGCTGGACAGGGGTCTCTGAAGCTTTCTTT. The whole variable domain, remainder taken from reference TRBV7-6 and TRBJ1-1, is GAGVSQSPRYKVTKRGQDVALRCDPISGHVSLYWYRQALGQGPEFLTYFNYEAQQDKSGLPNDRFSAERPEGSISTLTIQRTEQRDSAMYRCASSWTGVSEAFFGQGTRLTVV.

This clone has only a few counts. This chain joins TRBV29-1 and TRBJ1-5; no reliable D call. Germline CDR1 is SQVTM and CDR2 is ANQGSEA. The CDR3 covers 13 residues. Trimming cost V 6 bases and J 3 bases, with 12 bases left between them. DNA of the CDR3: TGCAGCGTCGCTGACGGAAACAATCAGCCCCAGCATTTT. Its translation: CSVADGNNQPQHF.

This chain links TRBV11-2 with TRBJ2-6, with 10 bases lining up with TRBD1. Per germline, CDR1 SGHAT and CDR2 FQNNGV. The junction had 8 bases not matched to a gene; V was cut back by 5 bases and J by 1 base. The CDR3 contains 18 residues. The CDR3 loop is CASSPRTGGVSGANVLTF. CDR3 in DNA: TGTGCCAGCAGCCCTAGGACAGGGGGGGTATCTGGGGCCAACGTCCTGACTTTC.

The chain recombines TRBV14 with TRBJ1-4, with a weak D call TRBD1 (5 bases). This CDR3 is 15 amino acids long. Germline assignment: CDR1 SGHDN and CDR2 FVKESK. Trimming left V 1 base short and J 5 bases short, with 11 bases between. CDR3: CASSQANRLNEKLFF. Written as DNA, the CDR3 is TGTGCCAGCAGCCAAGCGAACAGGTTAAATGAAAAACTGTTTTTT.

V is TRBV6-5 and J is TRBJ1-1; D unclear. From germline, CDR1 is MNHEY and CDR2 SVGAGI. Trimming took 4 bases from V and 3 from J, leaving 3 bases between them. There are 11 residues in the CDR3. The CDR3 protein is CASSFYTEAFF. As DNA, the CDR3 is TGTGCCAGCAGTTTCTACACTGAAGCTTTCTTT.

The V gene is TRBV7-9, the J gene TRBJ2-2, with 8 nucleotides matching TRBD2. Germline trimming cut 5 bases from V and 5 bases from J; bases unmatched to any gene: 10. The CDR3 has 16 residues. Germline lookup yields CDR1 SEHNR and CDR2 FQNEAQ (reference sequence). As DNA, the CDR3 is TGTGCCAGCAGCCATTCCGGGACTAGAGGAACCGGGGAGCTGTTTTTT. This gives the protein CASSHSGTRGTGELFF.